Below, 6 T cell receptor beta chains from the same sample are listed, as sequenced in a study of cytotoxic CD8 clonotypes in ibrutinib-treated CLL. Data came from immunoSEQ multiplex PCR; TCRdb stores just in-frame clones and leaves some out. The table has 150,000 or so clones, 80% seen once. The sample was PBMCs, taken after 36 months of ibrutinib treatment. The receptors were sampled from a human donor with chronic lymphocytic leukemia.

This chain joins TRBV18 and TRBJ2-5, with TRBD2 as a possible D gene (5 bases). Germline V gene sequence: CDR1 KGHSH, CDR2 LQKENI. The CDR3 consists of 13 residues. V lost 4 bases and J 5 bases, leaving 11 bases between the germline ends. This chain's CDR3 is CASSQTSMETQYF. DNA of the CDR3: TGTGCCAGCTCACAAACTAGTATGGAGACCCAGTACTTC.

The V call is TRBV6-7, the J call TRBJ2-5; D is undetermined. TRBV6-7 is classed as an ORF, of uncertain function. The ends were cut back, 6 bases at V and 1 base at J, with 12 bases in the middle. The CDR3 has 14 residues. CDR3 sequence reads: CASRDRAIQETQYF. For the CDR3, the DNA is TGTGCCAGCAGGGACCGGGCGATCCAAGAGACCCAGTACTTC.

The J gene is TRBJ2-3, the V gene TRBV16; D is ambiguous. The CDR3 is made up of 13 amino acids. Trimming removed 6 bases from V and 0 bases from J, with 7 bases in between. Germline V gene sequence: CDR1 KGHSY, CDR2 FQNENV. The CDR3 region is CASRLASTDTQYF. CDR3 sequence (DNA): TGTGCCAGCAGGCTGGCTAGCACAGATACGCAGTATTTT.

The genes are TRBV27 and TRBJ2-7; D gene uncertain. CDR3 size: 13 residues. Germline V lookup: CDR1 MNHEY, CDR2 SMNVEV (reference sequence). Trimming cost V 3 bases and J 3 bases, with 9 bases left between them. The CDR3 coding sequence is TGTGCCAGCAGTTTGGGAAGCCTCTACGAGCAGTACTTC. This codes for CASSLGSLYEQYF.

There are a few counts of this clone. This rearrangement joins TRBV9 to TRBJ2-7; D unresolved. Trimming pared 0 bases from V and 2 bases from J, leaving 9 bases between. The CDR3 extends over 14 amino acids. Germline V gene data show CDR1 as SGDLS and CDR2 as YYNGEE. DNA for the CDR3: TGTGCCAGCAGCGTAGGTCCAGCTGCCTACGAGCAGTACTTC. Encoded protein: CASSVGPAAYEQYF.

This sequence joins TRBV10-1 and TRBJ2-3, with 7 bases identical to TRBD1. The CDR3 has 14 residues. V shed 7 bases, J shed 2 bases, and the junction held 6 bases outside the gene matches. Germline CDR1 and CDR2: WNHNN and SYGVQD (reference sequence). For the CDR3, the DNA is TGCGCCAGCAACCAACAGGGGAACACAGATACGCAGTATTTT. It encodes CASNQQGNTDTQYF.